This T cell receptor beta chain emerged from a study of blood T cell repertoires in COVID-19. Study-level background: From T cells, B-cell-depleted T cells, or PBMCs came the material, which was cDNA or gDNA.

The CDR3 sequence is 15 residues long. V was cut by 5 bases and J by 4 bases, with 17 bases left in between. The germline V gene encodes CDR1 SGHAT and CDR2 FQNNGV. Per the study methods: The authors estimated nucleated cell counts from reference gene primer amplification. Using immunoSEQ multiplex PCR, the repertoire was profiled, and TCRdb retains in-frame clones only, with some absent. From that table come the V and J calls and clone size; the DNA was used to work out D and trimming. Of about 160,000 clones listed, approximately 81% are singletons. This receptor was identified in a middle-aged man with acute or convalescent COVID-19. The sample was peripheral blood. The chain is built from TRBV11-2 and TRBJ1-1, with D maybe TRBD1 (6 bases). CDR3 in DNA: TGTGCCAGCAGCCGGAGGACAGTGGCCCCCACTGAAGCTTTCTTT. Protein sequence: CASSRRTVAPTEAFF.